This T cell receptor (beta chain) appears in the sequencing data of a study of blood T cell repertoires in COVID-19. Background on the study: COVID-19 samples collected from the United States, Italy and Spain covered acute and convalescent phases. The analysed material was cDNA or gDNA that came from T cells, B-cell-depleted T cells, or PBMCs.

This clone came up once. In the study's own analysis: Scientists estimated how many nucleated cells there were by amplifying reference gene primers. The protocol was immunoSEQ multiplex PCR, while the TCRdb copy is restricted to in-frame clones and leaves out a portion. V and J calls and clone size follow that table, whereas D and trimming were derived from the DNA. Of about 67,000 clones in the sample, roughly 90% are singletons; the top ten hold 3.5% to 4.5%. The CDR3 spans 14 residues. Trimming removed 3 bases from V and 7 bases from J; junction bases left unmatched: 4. Germline V gene sequence: CDR1 SGHDT, CDR2 YYEEEE.

The specimen was peripheral blood. The chain joins TRBV5-6 to TRBJ1-5; TRBD1 matches at 10 bases. The sequence was collected from a man in his fifties with active COVID-19. The CDR3 coding sequence is TGTGCCAGCAGCTACCGGGACAGGGGACAGCCCCAGCATTTT. It is translated as CASSYRDRGQPQHF.